Each of the 8 T cell receptor beta chains below was sequenced from the same sample in a study of shared clonotypes between healthy human individuals. Repertoires were generated with immunoSEQ multiplex PCR, while TCRdb's copy carries only in-frame clones and drops some. The table records 2 million to 2.5 million clones, approximately 93% of them present only once. Sequenced sample: naive CD4+ T cells from PBMCs. The subset here: CD45RA+ positively selected. The receptors shown here come from a man between 18 and 35 years old in good health. Some clones in this sample may be carry-over from other donors' samples.

The J gene is TRBJ2-7, the V gene TRBV18; unclear D gene. Trimming removed 0 bases from V and 6 bases from J, with 9 bases in between. The germline V gene encodes CDR1 KGHSH and CDR2 LQKENI. The CDR3 is 13 amino acids. The CDR3 region has the DNA TGTGCCAGCTCACCACCCCTCGTCGGCGAGCAGTACTTC. The encoded protein is CASSPPLVGEQYF.

This clone was found a few times. V is TRBV30 and J is TRBJ1-1; D remains ambiguous. Trimming took off 0 bases at V and 4 bases at J, with 9 bases between the two ends. Germline V gene data show CDR1 as GTSNPN and CDR2 as SVGIG (reference sequence). There are 13 residues in the CDR3. The CDR3 protein is CAWSVRSGTEAFF. As DNA, the CDR3 is TGTGCCTGGAGTGTACGGTCGGGCACTGAAGCTTTCTTT.

In its sample, this clone was seen once. This chain joins TRBV4-3 and TRBJ2-5; 14 bases are a match to TRBD2. The V and J ends lost 0 bases and 4 bases, in that order; junction bases with no gene match: 7. The CDR3 runs 18 residues. Germline-derived CDR1 and CDR2 are LGHNA and YSLEER. The CDR3: CASSQDHGTSGRGETQYF. DNA of the CDR3: TGCGCCAGCAGCCAAGACCACGGGACTAGCGGGAGAGGAGAGACCCAGTACTTC.

The chain couples TRBV9 to TRBJ2-1; 8 nucleotides align to TRBD1. Germline V gene lookup returns CDR1 SGDLS and CDR2 YYNGEE. CDR3 length: 16 amino acids. Germline trimming cut 3 bases from V and 4 bases from J; bases unmatched to any gene: 9. This CDR3 reads CASSETGAIAYNEQFF. In nucleotides, the CDR3 is TGTGCCAGCAGCGAGACAGGGGCCATAGCTTACAATGAGCAGTTCTTC. Variable domain in full (rest from reference TRBV9 and TRBJ2-1): DSGVTQTPKHLITATGQRVTLRCSPRSGDLSVYWYQQSLDQGLQFLIQYYNGEERAKGNILERFSAQQFPDLHSELNLSSLELGDSALYFCASSETGAIAYNEQFFGPGTRLTVL.

This chain links TRBV9 with TRBJ2-1; D ambiguous. Looked up from germline, CDR1 is SGDLS and CDR2 is YYNGEE. Trimming shortened V by 0 bases and J by 8 bases, and 9 bases separated the two germline ends. The CDR3 contains 13 residues. CDR3 loop: CASSVGVLDEQFF. The DNA for the CDR3 is TGTGCCAGCAGCGTAGGGGTATTGGATGAGCAGTTCTTC.

The gene calls are TRBV19 and TRBJ1-5; the D gene is possibly TRBD1 (6 bases). With 3 bases removed from V and 4 bases from J, the gap between germline ends came to 10 bases. Germline CDR1 reads LNHDA; CDR2 reads SQIVND (reference sequence). The CDR3 has 14 residues. This CDR3 reads CASSIDRYNQPQHF. The CDR3 nucleotides read TGTGCCAGTAGTATTGACAGGTATAATCAGCCCCAGCATTTT.

V and J are TRBV11-2 and TRBJ2-7; D tentatively fits TRBD1 or TRBD2 (6 bases each). V was cut by 1 base and J by 6 bases, with 7 bases left in between. CDR1 and CDR2 (germline): SGHAT, FQNNGV. The length of the CDR3 is 12 residues. CDR3 DNA: TGTGCCAGCAGCTTAGGGGGGGCCGAGCAGTACTTC. This sequence encodes CASSLGGAEQYF.

The table lists this clone with a few counts. One end of the junction varies from germline; a read error may be responsible. The genes are TRBV20-1 and TRBJ1-1; no clear D. CDR3 size: 11 residues. From germline, CDR1 is DFQATT and CDR2 SNEGSKA (reference sequence). DNA for the CDR3: TGCAGTGCTAGGCGCGGATACGAACATATCTTT. This gives the protein CSARRGYEHIF.